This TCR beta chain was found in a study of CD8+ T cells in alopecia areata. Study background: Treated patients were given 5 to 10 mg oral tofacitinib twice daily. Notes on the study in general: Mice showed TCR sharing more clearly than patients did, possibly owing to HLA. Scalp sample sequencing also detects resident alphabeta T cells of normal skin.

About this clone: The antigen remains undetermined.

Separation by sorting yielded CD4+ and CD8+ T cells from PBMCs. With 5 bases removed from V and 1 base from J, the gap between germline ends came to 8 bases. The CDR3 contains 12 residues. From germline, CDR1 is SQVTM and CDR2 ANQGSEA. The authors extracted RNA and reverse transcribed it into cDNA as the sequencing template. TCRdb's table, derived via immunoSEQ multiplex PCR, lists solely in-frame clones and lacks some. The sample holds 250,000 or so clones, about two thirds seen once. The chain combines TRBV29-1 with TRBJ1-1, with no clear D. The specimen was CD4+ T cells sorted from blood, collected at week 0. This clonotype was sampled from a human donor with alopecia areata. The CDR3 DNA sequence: TGCAGCGTTTCCCCGGGGAACACTGAAGCTTTCTTT. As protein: CSVSPGNTEAFF. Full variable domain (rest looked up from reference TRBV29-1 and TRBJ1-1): SAVISQKPSRDICQRGTSLTIQCQVDSQVTMMFWYRQQPGQSLTLIATANQGSEATYESGFVIDKFPISRPNLTFSTLTVSNMSPEDSSIYLCSVSPGNTEAFFGQGTRLTVV.